This is a list of T cell receptor beta chains from one sample in a study of blood T cell repertoires in COVID-19. Assay used: immunoSEQ multiplex PCR; TCRdb lists only in-frame clones, some missing. This table has some 200,000 clones, 80% to 85% appearing once. The sequencing input was peripheral blood. The receptor set was obtained from a woman aged 40 to 50 with acute or convalescent COVID-19. Both conserved end residues are part of each CDR3.

v_gene: TRBV2; len: 14; CDR3aa: CASRGLAGVYEQYF
v_gene: TRBV7-2; len: 14; CDR3aa: CASSLDSYYQPQHF
v_gene: TRBV6-6; len: 15; CDR3aa: CASSDRSGSSYEQYF
v_gene: TRBV3-1/TRBV3-2; len: 15; CDR3aa: CASSPYPTGPEGYTF
v_gene: TRBV19; len: 14; CDR3aa: CARQWGGITAEQFF
v_gene: TRBV10-3; len: 14; CDR3aa: CAISSGTGQETQYF
v_gene: TRBV7-2; len: 15; CDR3aa: CASSFLAGVTDTQYF
v_gene: TRBV5-8; len: 16; CDR3aa: CASSLELAGVTDTQYF
v_gene: TRBV6-2/TRBV6-3; len: 15; CDR3aa: CASSYLASGADTQYF
v_gene: TRBV6-1; len: 16; CDR3aa: CASSVTGPFMNTEAFF
v_gene: TRBV28; len: 15; CDR3aa: CASRVGGTGILGYTF
v_gene: TRBV5-1; len: 15; CDR3aa: CASSFRGGGTDTQYF
v_gene: TRBV4-2; len: 16; CDR3aa: CASSQVQQYATDTQYF
v_gene: TRBV2; len: 14; CDR3aa: CASSEVTGNTEAFF
v_gene: TRBV7-8; len: 17; CDR3aa: CASSPGLAGDFTDTQYF
v_gene: TRBV5-1; len: 18; CDR3aa: CASSLVPVGRALTGELFF
v_gene: TRBV7-9; len: 15; CDR3aa: CASSLAGTGAGGQYF
v_gene: TRBV18; len: 16; CDR3aa: CASSPPKLREGDTQYF
v_gene: TRBV6-1; len: 16; CDR3aa: CASSEMGGPGNEKLFF
v_gene: TRBV24-1; len: 17; CDR3aa: CATSDLTGTSETGELFF
v_gene: TRBV10-2; len: 17; CDR3aa: CASSGLAGPTSTDTQYF
v_gene: TRBV7-9; len: 13; CDR3aa: CASSLGEFQPQHF
v_gene: TRBV11-2; len: 14; CDR3aa: CASSLSGSSHEQYF
v_gene: TRBV12-3/TRBV12-4; len: 13; CDR3aa: CASSLRGGTEAFF
v_gene: TRBV2; len: 18; CDR3aa: CASRTRLAGGQKLYEQYF
v_gene: TRBV7-9; len: 14; CDR3aa: CASSHRTSGYEQYF
v_gene: TRBV25-1; len: 14; CDR3aa: CASRSRWSGNTIYF
v_gene: TRBV6-1; len: 14; CDR3aa: CASSDRGYGNTIYF